This TCR beta chain was identified during a study of naive and memory T cell subsets. Broader study findings: A few larger clonotypes appeared in naive repertoires, especially CD8, possibly memory cells re-expressing CD45RA. Clonotypes are single alpha or beta chains, not paired receptors.

J gave up 5 bases and V 5 bases, and 16 bases lay outside the gene matches. CDR1 SGHRS and CDR2 YFSETQ come from the germline V gene. This CDR3 comprises 17 residues. Both TRBC1 and TRBC2 were covered by a beta constant-region primer of two equimolar oligonucleotides. Nested alpha and beta constant-region primers with the SP2 primer drove four PCR rounds on ligated cDNA. Each CDR3 protein is one row after TCRdb ran MiXCR on the UMI-ligation and nested PCR reads. The sample shows under 150,000 distinct CDR3 sequences, 15% to 25% of them seen only once. Concerning this clonotype itself: Its antigen is still unknown.

The chain combines TRBV5-1 with TRBJ2-7, with 10 bases aligning to TRBD2. Sequences were obtained from naive CD8+ T cells from blood. The TCR sequence derives from a human donor in good health. CDR3 coding DNA: TGCGCCAGCAGTCCCCCCACCGGAGCGGGAGGGCCCCACGAGCAGTACTTC. Translation: CASSPPTGAGGPHEQYF.